These 4 T cell receptor beta chains were sequenced from one sample in a study of blood T cell repertoires in COVID-19. The table came from immunoSEQ multiplex PCR; TCRdb's copy has only in-frame clones and leaves some out. The repertoire holds about 45,000 clones, with under 85% as singletons. Sequenced sample: peripheral blood. The origin of the receptors is a woman of 80 years or more with acute or convalescent COVID-19.

The chain has TRBV2 and TRBJ2-5; the D gene is possibly TRBD2 (6 bases). Germline loops: CDR1 SNHLY, CDR2 FYNNEI. V lost 6 bases, J lost 5 bases, and 16 bases lay in between. This CDR3 has 14 residues. As DNA, the CDR3 is TGTGCCAGCAGGACCGGGACTTGGATCGAGACCCAGTACTTC. It translates to CASRTGTWIETQYF.

V and J are TRBV6-7 and TRBJ2-5, with a weak D call TRBD1 (5 bases). Being an ORF, TRBV6-7 has a function that is uncertain. This CDR3 is 16 amino acids long. V shed 6 bases and J shed 2 bases, with 19 bases lying between them. As DNA, the CDR3 is TGTGCCAGCAGGGTTAAGGGGCCACAGACTCAAGAGACCCAGTACTTC. This encodes CASRVKGPQTQETQYF.

The chain combines TRBV27 with TRBJ1-6; TRBD1 matches at 9 bases. The CDR3 sequence is 14 residues long. In germline, CDR1 is MNHEY, CDR2 SMNVEV (reference sequence). Germline trimming cut 6 bases from V and 10 bases from J; bases unmatched to any gene: 7. CDR3 residues: CASSSGTGRSPLHF. CDR3 nucleotides: TGTGCCAGCAGCTCGGGGACAGGGAGGTCACCCCTCCACTTT.

This chain's CDR3 is CASSTRQGTTNEKLFF. The DNA for the CDR3 is TGTGCCAGCAGCACCCGACAGGGTACAACTAATGAAAAACTGTTTTTT. The V gene is TRBV5-4, the J gene TRBJ1-4; 7 bases agree with TRBD1. V was pared by 4 bases and J by 0 bases, with 6 bases of the junction left unmatched. CDR3 length equals 16 residues. CDR1 SGHNT and CDR2 YYREEE come from the germline V gene (reference sequence).